These 20 T cell receptor beta chains came from one sample sequenced in a study of prognosis after radiotherapy for stage I lung cancer. Starting from genomic DNA, TCR beta CDR3 was amplified through two-round multiplex PCR. The first round of PCR was done with primers that matched each TRBV and TRBJ gene. TCRdb itself ran the multiplex PCR reads through MiXCR, one entry per CDR3 protein. The data show 25,000 to 35,000 distinct CDR3 sequences, around half seen once. The sequenced sample was PBMCs, obtained before or after stereotactic body radiation therapy (not recorded which). The receptors were gathered from a donor aged 50 or older with non-small cell lung cancer.

The V and J genes are TRBV20-1 and TRBJ2-1; D is tentatively TRBD1 or TRBD2 (5 bases each). CDR3 length equals 11 residues. CDR1 is DFQATT and CDR2 is SNEGSKA in the germline V gene (reference sequence). Trimming shortened V by 4 bases and J by 10 bases, and 11 bases separated the two germline ends. CDR3 nucleotides: TGCAGTGCTAATCTAGAGGGGGAGCAGTTCTTC. Protein sequence: CSANLEGEQFF.

The chain couples TRBV5-1 to TRBJ2-7; D perhaps matches TRBD1 (5 bases). V was pared by 7 bases and J by 0 bases, with 11 bases between. Per germline, CDR1 SGHRS and CDR2 YFSETQ. The CDR3 totals 13 residues. The CDR3 protein is CASRRVHSYEQYF. The CDR3 DNA reads TGCGCCAGCCGCAGGGTCCACTCCTACGAGCAGTACTTC.

This clonotype was seen many times. The chain is built from TRBV3-1 and TRBJ2-5, with D perhaps TRBD2 (7 bases). CDR1 and CDR2 (germline): LGHDT, YNNKEL (reference sequence). Trimming stripped 4 bases from V and 7 bases from J, with 16 bases between. CDR3 length: 14 amino acids. The CDR3, as DNA: TGTGCCAGCAGCCTTAGGGGGGGACGGGGGACCCAGTACTTC. Translation gives CASSLRGGRGTQYF.

This clonotype was recorded once. V is TRBV9 and J is TRBJ1-3; no reliable D call. Trimming shortened V by 6 bases and J by 2 bases, and 12 bases separated the two germline ends. This CDR3 region has 14 residues. Germline V gene lookup returns CDR1 SGDLS and CDR2 YYNGEE. CDR3 DNA: TGTGCCAGCATGTCCACGGGTACTGGAAACACCATATATTTT. It codes for CASMSTGTGNTIYF. Combining the CDR3 with reference TRBV9 and TRBJ1-3 gives the whole variable domain DSGVTQTPKHLITATGQRVTLRCSPRSGDLSVYWYQQSLDQGLQFLIQYYNGEERAKGNILERFSAQQFPDLHSELNLSSLELGDSALYFCASMSTGTGNTIYFGEGSWLTVV.

In the case of this clonotype: The final CDR3 position lacks the conserved phenylalanine or tryptophan, pointing to a likely read error. No DNA is shown, since the ends of the CDR3 on it are uncertain; the CDR3 is the one TCRdb lists. The chain links TRBV7-3 to TRBJ2-1; the DNA was not used to check the table's D call, TRBD2. Germline V gene lookup returns CDR1 SGHTA and CDR2 FQGTGA. The CDR3 contains 19 residues when both ends are counted. CDR3: CASSLMAGSGKGSYNEQLL.

With respect to this clonotype: One base separates it from a far larger clone, so it is likely a read error. J is TRBJ2-3 and V is TRBV6-2 or TRBV6-3; no clear D. With 5 bases removed from V and 3 bases from J, the gap between germline ends came to 15 bases. CDR1 and CDR2 from the germline V gene are MNHEY and SVGEGT. The CDR3 length is 15 residues. The CDR3 spells CASSDRPWLTDTQYF. For the CDR3, the DNA is TGTGCCAGCAGTGACCGTCCCTGGTTGACAGATACGCAGTATTTT.

Comment on this clonotype: A far larger clone differs by one base, so this is likely a read error. The rearrangement links TRBV6-9 to TRBJ2-2; D may be TRBD1 or TRBD2 (5 bases each). The germline V gene has CDR1 MNHGY and CDR2 SVAAGI. V was shortened by 5 bases and J by 8 bases, with 15 bases between the two germline ends. CDR3 length: 14 amino acids. Here the CDR3 reads CASSARDANGELFF. For the CDR3, the DNA is TGTGCCAGCAGTGCCCGGGACGCTAATGGGGAGCTGTTTTTT.

This clonotype was counted a single time. The chain links TRBV14 to TRBJ1-2; unclear D gene. CDR1 SGHDN and CDR2 FVKESK come from the germline V gene. Trimming removed 0 bases from V and 2 bases from J, with 7 bases in between. This CDR3 has 14 residues. CDR3 nucleotides: TGTGCCAGCAGCCAAGATCTAGGGAACTATGGCTACACCTTC. Translating it yields CASSQDLGNYGYTF.

Many counts were recorded for this clonotype. The chain employs TRBV6-1 and TRBJ2-5; TRBD1 aligns across 9 bases. There are 14 residues in the CDR3. V gave up 6 bases and J gave up 6 bases; unmatched junction bases: 8. From germline, CDR1 is MNHNS and CDR2 SASEGT. This CDR3 is CASRPGTGLKTQYF. CDR3 DNA sequence: TGTGCCAGCAGACCCGGGACAGGGTTAAAGACCCAGTACTTC.

This clonotype was counted between two and nine times. One base away lies a much larger clone, so this may be a sequencing read error. CDR3 nucleotide sequence: TGTGCCACCAGTTGCGCAGGGGTGGATACGCAGTATTTT. Protein: CATSCAGVDTQYF. V usage is TRBV24-1 and J usage is TRBJ2-3, with a possible D match to TRBD1 (6 bases). V lost 6 bases to trimming and J lost 6 bases, with 12 bases between them. The CDR3 is 13 residues long. The germline gives CDR1 KGHDR, CDR2 SFDVKD.

Comments on this clonotype: The likely explanation is a read error, given a far larger clone one base away. The rearrangement uses TRBV7-2 and TRBJ2-3; D call uncertain. The CDR3 is 12 residues long. Germline V CDR1 and CDR2: SGHTA, FQGNSA. The CDR3 loop is CAISLEHPTQYF. CDR3 in DNA: TGTGCCATCAGCTTAGAACACCCTACGCAGTATTTT.

About this clonotype: A read error is likely here: a far larger clone is one base away. The V gene is TRBV6-4, the J gene TRBJ2-6; D gene unclear. V lost 10 bases, J lost 0 bases, and 19 bases lay in between. CDR3 size: 17 residues. Germline V gene lookup returns CDR1 MRHNA and CDR2 SNTAGT. The DNA for the CDR3 is TGTGCCATCTCCCTTGCAGGATCGAACTCTGGGGCCAACGTCCTGACTTTC. Amino acids: CAISLAGSNSGANVLTF.

The rearrangement links TRBV19 to TRBJ2-5; TRBD1 is a possible D gene (5 bases). This CDR3 is built from 13 residues. Trimming removed 4 bases from V and 1 base from J, with 7 bases in between. CDR1 and CDR2 (germline): LNHDA, SQIVND (reference sequence). The CDR3 DNA sequence: TGTGCCAGTAGTAGGACAAGCCAAGAGACCCAGTACTTC. This codes for CASSRTSQETQYF.

Comments on this clonotype: A read error is likely here: a far larger clone is one base away. This chain uses TRBV7-9 with TRBJ2-1, with D unclear. CDR3 length: 14 residues. The V end lost 4 bases, the J end lost 5 bases, and 12 bases lay between the germline ends. CDR1 and CDR2 (germline): SEHNR, FQNEAQ (reference sequence). The CDR3 sequence is CASSSTLVDNEQFF. In DNA form, the CDR3 reads TGTGCCAGCAGCTCGACCCTAGTCGACAATGAGCAGTTCTTC.

Concerning this clonotype itself: Since a far larger clone is one base different, this is likely a read error. This rearrangement joins TRBV6-5 to TRBJ2-2; D may be TRBD2 (5 bases). Germline V gene sequence: CDR1 MNHEY, CDR2 SVGAGI. CDR3 length: 17 amino acids. The CDR3 region has the DNA TGTGCCAGCAGAACCACTCGTTCGGGGTGGAACACCTGGGAGCTGTTTTTT. It is translated as CASRTTRSGWNTWELFF.

Notes on this clonotype: One end of the junction is discordant with germline, which a read error may explain. The rearrangement links TRBV28 to TRBJ2-2; D not resolved. The V gene's germline CDR1 is MDHEN and CDR2 SYDVKM. The CDR3 has 12 residues. DNA of the CDR3: TGTGCCAGCAGTGTCCACACCGGTGAGCTGTTTTTT. It specifies CASSVHTGELFF. Complete variable domain (other parts from reference TRBV28 and TRBJ2-2): DVKVTQSSRYLVKRTGEKVFLECVQDMDHENMFWYRQDPGLGLRLIYFSYDVKMKEKGDIPEGYSVSREKKERFSLILESASTNQTSMYLCASSVHTGELFFGEGSRLTVL.

This clonotype has at least ten counts. V is TRBV6-4 and J is TRBJ2-6; no clear D. The V end lost 2 bases, the J end lost 3 bases, and 8 bases lay between the germline ends. Germline CDR1 and CDR2: MRHNA and SNTAGT. The length of the CDR3 is 15 residues. CDR3 protein: CASSDHSGGANVLTF. The CDR3 DNA sequence: TGTGCCAGCAGTGACCACTCAGGTGGGGCCAACGTCCTGACTTTC.

This clonotype was seen repeatedly, ten times or more. This chain connects TRBV20-1 to TRBJ2-5; 11 nucleotides line up with TRBD1. There are 16 residues in the CDR3. Trimming cost V 1 base and J 6 bases; bases outside gene matches: 10. Germline CDR1 and CDR2: DFQATT and SNEGSKA (reference sequence). Here the CDR3 reads CSARARDRGGLKTQYF. CDR3 bases: TGCAGTGCTAGAGCCAGGGACAGGGGGGGTCTGAAGACCCAGTACTTC.

This clonotype qualifies as medium-sized. The rearrangement joins TRBV3-1 to TRBJ1-5, with D unresolved. This CDR3 region has 13 residues. From germline, CDR1 is LGHDT and CDR2 YNNKEL (reference sequence). V was pared by 0 bases and J by 9 bases, with 9 bases between. CDR3 loop: CASSQDLGGPQHF. CDR3 sequence (DNA): TGTGCCAGCAGCCAAGATCTGGGCGGGCCCCAGCATTTT.

Comment on this clonotype: This clone may be a read error of a much larger clone one base away. V is TRBV20-1 and J is TRBJ2-7; no definite D call. The ends were cut back, 5 bases at V and 2 bases at J, with 13 bases in the middle. Germline assignment: CDR1 DFQATT and CDR2 SNEGSKA (reference sequence). The CDR3 runs 13 residues. The CDR3 region has the DNA TGCAGTGCTCCGCCAGTGGGCCCCTACGAGCAGTACTTC. This sequence encodes CSAPPVGPYEQYF.